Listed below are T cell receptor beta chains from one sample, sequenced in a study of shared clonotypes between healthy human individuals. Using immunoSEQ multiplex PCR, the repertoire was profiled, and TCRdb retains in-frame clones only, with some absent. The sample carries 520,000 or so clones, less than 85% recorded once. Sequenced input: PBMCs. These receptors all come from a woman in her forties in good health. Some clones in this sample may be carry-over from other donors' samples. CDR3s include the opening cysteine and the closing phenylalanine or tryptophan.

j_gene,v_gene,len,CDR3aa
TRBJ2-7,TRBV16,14,CASSQYTGGDEQYF
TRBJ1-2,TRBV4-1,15,CASSQVSGGDYGYTF
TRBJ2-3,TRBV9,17,CASSVARTGQGTDTQYF
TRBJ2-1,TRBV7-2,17,CASSLGGRASGTNEQFF
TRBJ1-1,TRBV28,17,CASSLYGGRPMNTEAFF
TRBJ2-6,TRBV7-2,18,CASSLVAGGWAGANVLTF
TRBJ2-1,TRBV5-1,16,CASSLGQSSSYNEQFF
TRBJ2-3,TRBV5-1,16,CASSARGVAGTDTQYF
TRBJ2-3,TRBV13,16,CASSFWRGAGTDTQYF
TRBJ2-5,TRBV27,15,CASSPRRRYQETQYF
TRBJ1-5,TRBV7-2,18,CASSLSPGGSGSNQPQHF
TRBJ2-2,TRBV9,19,CASSPLRQREEKNTGELFF
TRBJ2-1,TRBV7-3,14,CASSFTSGSSEQFF
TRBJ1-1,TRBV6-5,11,CASSSPPEAFF
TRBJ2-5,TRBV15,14,CATSRDRRPETQYF
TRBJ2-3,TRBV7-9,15,CASSARDYLTDTQYF
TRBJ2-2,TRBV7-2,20,CASSLAAGRGREWRTGELFF
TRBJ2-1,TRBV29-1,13,CSGGASAYNEQFF
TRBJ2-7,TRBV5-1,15,CASTLNPGAAYEQYF
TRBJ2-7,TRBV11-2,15,CASSLVAGASYEQYF
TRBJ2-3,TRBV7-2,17,CASRLKGLAGYTDTQYF
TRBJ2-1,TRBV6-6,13,CASSRTGYNEQFF
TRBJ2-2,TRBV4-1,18,CASSQADGVVTNTGELFF
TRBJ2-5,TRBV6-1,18,CASSENVRGPFNPNAQYF
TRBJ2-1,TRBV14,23,CASSQGGWWPSGRISPTYNEQFF
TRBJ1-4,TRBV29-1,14,CSVEKVAHNEKLFF
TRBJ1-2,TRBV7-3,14,CASSPGTGDYGYTF
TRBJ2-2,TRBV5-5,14,CASSPPGPTGELFF
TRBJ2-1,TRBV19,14,CASSAGSGADEQFF
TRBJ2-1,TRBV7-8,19,CASSSRGTSGRGALNEQFF
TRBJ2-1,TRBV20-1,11,CSPTKGNEQFF
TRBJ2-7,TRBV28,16,CASSLWGGLGAYEQYF
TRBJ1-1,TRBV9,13,CASSVDGPDEAFF
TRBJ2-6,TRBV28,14,CASSGQGVTNVLTF
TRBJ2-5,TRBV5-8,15,CASSPSGRKQETQYF
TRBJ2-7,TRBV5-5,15,CASSSNRGESYEQYF
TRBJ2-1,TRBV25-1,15,CASQGLAGSYNEQFF
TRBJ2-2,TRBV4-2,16,CASSQDARKDTGELFF
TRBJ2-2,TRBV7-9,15,CASSLVAVNTGELFF
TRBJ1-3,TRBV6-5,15,CASSYRRTTGNTIYF
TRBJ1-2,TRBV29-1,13,CSVGEDGSYGYTF
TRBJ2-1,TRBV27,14,CASSPAGYYNEQFF
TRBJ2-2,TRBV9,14,CASSALQGTGELFF
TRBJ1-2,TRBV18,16,CASSEGQGASGYGYTF
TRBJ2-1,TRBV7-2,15,CASSVGQSSYNEQFF
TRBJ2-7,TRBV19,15,CASSIRPGQSYEQYF
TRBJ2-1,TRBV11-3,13,CASSPLSGNEQFF